This T cell receptor (beta chain) comes out of a study of Graves' ophthalmopathy and Graves' hyperthyroidism (dated by TCRdb to about 2018). Regarding the study in general: Peripheral blood was collected at initial diagnosis, prior to any treatment. To explore V-J signatures that distinguish ophthalmopathy from hyperthyroidism, a discovery set of under 110 patients was enrolled, made up of around 40 with ophthalmopathy and some 58 with stable hyperthyroidism. In total, around 140 blood samples were TCR-sequenced: 43 ophthalmopathy, some 80 hyperthyroidism and roughly 17 hyperthyroidism-to-ophthalmopathy patients. The independent validation cohort included 18 to 20 hyperthyroidism patients plus 17 patients who later progressed from hyperthyroidism to ophthalmopathy. After sampling, hyperthyroidism patients received methimazole starting at 30 mg daily, and ophthalmopathy patients received high-dose intravenous methylprednisolone. The study used signatures of the TCR beta repertoire to tell Graves' ophthalmopathy apart from Graves' hyperthyroidism and to predict which patients would progress to ophthalmopathy. In several hyperthyroidism patients, the T-cell repertoire of thyroid tissue was compared with the T-cell repertoire of blood.

Trimming at the junction amounts to 6 bases on V and 8 bases on J, and the germline ends lie 19 bases apart. The germline V gene yields SNHLY for CDR1 and FYNNEI for CDR2. The cysteine opens and the phenylalanine closes a CDR3 of 15 amino acids. Kept here is only the CDR3 DNA, which spans 45 bases and is read in frame from base 1. Beyond this particular receptor, the publication reports: Ophthalmopathy was separated from stable hyperthyroidism by the 13-signature model with 87.88% sensitivity and just under 84% specificity in cross-validation and with 80%/75% in the test set. In validation, the model predicted ophthalmopathy progression with roughly 68% sensitivity and roughly 72% specificity; fewer than 15 predicted patients were CT-confirmed with GO in a median of 6.5 months. No statistical method was used to set the sample size in advance, and the investigators knew which group each participant was assigned to. Most expanded thyroid clonotypes with frequency above 0.001 were also detected in blood, suggesting blood repertoires may reflect the thyroid immune response.

For repertoire sequencing, TCR beta CDR3 regions were amplified from RNA transcripts. The first round of RT-PCR was done with HTBI primers and the Qiagen OneStep RT-PCR kit, and was followed by a second round of multiplex PCR, then size selection and purification. Sequencing of the libraries was carried out on an Illumina HiSeq2000 in paired-end mode with 100 bp reads. The study's processing was this. SOAPnuke was used to process the reads, throwing out any read that had adapters, had uncalled bases, had a mean Phred below 15, or lacked an exact constant-primer or identifier match. High-quality paired reads were merged with COPE v1.2.5. Each unique nucleotide sequence was treated as a clonotype, and MiTCR v1.1 was used to align the clonotypes to the IMGT TRB V, D and J references. The analysis was limited to V-J combinations with a frequency above 0.0001, which together covered around 99% of the repertoires. For each V-J combination, a TCR clonal expansion and chaos score was defined as the ratio of F50 clonal expansion to chaos observed in the TCRdist matrix. Features were reduced by Welch's t-statistics and random forest to over 10 V-J combinations, which fed a naive Bayes classifier. Thyroid-blood repertoire similarity was quantified with the Morisita-Horn index. TCRdb reprocessed the public reads (quality trimming at Q25 with fastp, clone calling with MiXCR) and kept in-frame beta chains. Identical CDR3 proteins give one entry, which carries the most common genes and DNA. In this record, the V and J calls reflect TCRdb's handling and not the investigators' own analysis. Counted in this sample were about 700,000 distinct CDR3 sequences; about two fifths of them appeared once. The top ten clones comprise 3.3% of the sample.

Note on this clonotype: Its cognate antigen has yet to be identified. Since a much larger clone is just one base distant, this may be a read error.

Ophthalmopathy patients were characterized by moderately to severely active disease, a Clinical Activity Score of at least 3, a NOSPECS grade of at least 4, and a disease duration under 3 months. Patients with other autoimmune diseases, uncontrolled infections, pregnancy or lactation were excluded from the study. Clinical symptoms, serum thyroxine, TRAb, thyroid ultrasound and orbital computed tomography formed the basis of the diagnosis. PBMCs were isolated from about 9.2 ml of fresh peripheral blood by Ficoll-Paque density gradient centrifugation. Trizol reagent was used to extract the total RNA, and its quality was then checked on an Agilent 2100 Bioanalyzer.

Specimen: peripheral blood. The V and J segments used are TRBV2 and TRBJ1-4, and TRBD1 may be the D gene, going by 5 matching bases. The TCR was taken from an adult man with Graves' ophthalmopathy. DNA sequence: TGTGCCAGCAGGACCCGCGTGACAGCTTGGGAAAAACTGTTTTTT. This encodes CASRTRVTAWEKLFF.